These 8 T cell receptor beta chains were all obtained from the same sample, sequenced in a study of CD8+ T cells in alopecia areata. Treatment here: oral pan-JAK inhibitor, 5-10 mg twice daily. Extracted RNA was reverse transcribed into cDNA, the sequencing template. Profiled with immunoSEQ multiplex PCR; TCRdb holds only in-frame clones, not every one. The table lists over 150,000 clones, about 48% of them singletons, with less than 14% in the top ten. This specimen consisted of CD8+ T cells sorted from blood, obtained at week 24, from a patient treated with tofacitinib. Every receptor here comes from a human donor with alopecia areata.

The CDR3 DNA is TGTGCCACCAGCAGAGTAGACAGGCTTTACTATGGCTACACCTTC. It specifies CATSRVDRLYYGYTF. V is TRBV15 and J is TRBJ1-2, with a tentative D call TRBD1 (6 bases). CDR1 LNHNV and CDR2 YYDKDF come from the germline V gene (reference sequence). The germline V and J ends were trimmed by 1 base and 3 bases, with 12 bases remaining between them. This CDR3 contains 15 residues.

This clone was seen a few times. The chain carries TRBV7-6 and TRBJ1-1; TRBD1 agrees at 11 bases. The CDR3 runs to 14 residues. V was pared by 5 bases and J by 4 bases, with 3 bases of the junction left unmatched. Germline CDR1 reads SGHVS; CDR2 reads FNYEAQ. The chain's CDR3 is CASSPGTGGTEAFF. The CDR3 nucleotides read TGTGCCAGCAGCCCCGGGACAGGGGGCACTGAAGCTTTCTTT.

The table lists this clone with a few counts. The chain carries TRBV11-2 and TRBJ2-7; 8 bases agree with TRBD2. In germline, CDR1 is SGHAT, CDR2 FQNNGV. This CDR3 is built from 15 residues. V dropped 5 bases and J dropped 2; count of bases not matched to a gene: 8. The CDR3 protein is CASSPPGGVAYEQYF. The CDR3 nucleotides are TGTGCCAGCAGCCCCCCCGGGGGGGTCGCCTACGAGCAGTACTTC.

This clone was detected a few times. J is TRBJ1-2 and V is TRBV10-3; 7 bases align to TRBD1. V was pared by 3 bases and J by 4 bases, with 5 bases of the junction left unmatched. Looked up from germline, CDR1 is ENHRY and CDR2 is SYGVKD. The CDR3 runs 14 residues. DNA for the CDR3: TGTGCCATCAGTGATTTCGGACAGGTCTATGGCTACACCTTC. Translation: CAISDFGQVYGYTF.

The chain recombines TRBV19 with TRBJ1-5; D uncertain. The germline V gene encodes CDR1 LNHDA and CDR2 SQIVND (reference sequence). V was shortened by 5 bases and J by 0 bases, with 8 bases between the two germline ends. The CDR3 covers 14 residues. The CDR3 region is CASSGGISNQPQHF. DNA for the CDR3: TGTGCCAGTAGTGGAGGGATTAGCAATCAGCCCCAGCATTTT.

This clone was seen a handful of times. The V call is TRBV29-1, the J call TRBJ2-1, with D tentatively TRBD2 (6 bases). The CDR3 extends over 13 amino acids. Looked up from germline, CDR1 is SQVTM and CDR2 is ANQGSEA. V was clipped by 3 bases and J by 7 bases, with 13 bases between them. The CDR3 DNA sequence: TGCAGCGTTGAGGTCGGGGGTCTAAATGAGCAGTTCTTC. Translating gives CSVEVGGLNEQFF.

The chain is built from TRBV5-6 and TRBJ2-5; D possibly uses TRBD1 or TRBD2 (5 bases each). Deletions cut 1 base from V and 5 bases from J, with 12 bases between. This CDR3 region has 14 residues. Germline assignment: CDR1 SGHDT and CDR2 YYEEEE. The chain's CDR3 is CASSLREGSETQYF. The CDR3 DNA follows: TGTGCCAGCAGCTTGCGTGAGGGGTCGGAGACCCAGTACTTC.

This clone was recorded a few times. This chain links TRBV29-1 with TRBJ1-2, with D hard to call. This CDR3 spans 16 amino acids. Between the trimmed V and J ends, which lost 0 bases and 4 bases, there was a span of 18 bases. Germline V CDR1 and CDR2: SQVTM, ANQGSEA. DNA of the CDR3: TGCAGCGTTGAAGATCCGTCACCTACTACTGGCTATGGCTACACCTTC. This sequence encodes CSVEDPSPTTGYGYTF.